A selection of T cell receptor beta chains follows, all from one sample in a study of blood T cell repertoires in COVID-19. Data came from immunoSEQ multiplex PCR; TCRdb stores just in-frame clones and leaves some out. The sample consists of some 300,000 clones, about 90% of them appearing once. Sequencing was performed on PBMCs or T cells enriched from blood (not recorded which). The receptors shown here come from a woman in her 30s who had recovered from COVID-19. Both conserved end residues are part of each CDR3. D genes are given only for firm matches. Clone size is not always given. Where it is, it says once, few, many or a class for expanded clones.

>TRBV12-3/TRBV12-4|-|TRBJ2-7|TRBD1
TGTGCCAGCTCCGGGACAGGGGACGAGCAGTACTTC
CASSGTGDEQYF
>TRBV3-1/TRBV3-2|-|TRBJ2-3|-
TGTGCCAGCAGCCAAGCCGCGCAGGCGGGGACGCAGTATTTT
CASSQAAQAGTQYF
>TRBV11-2|-|TRBJ1-5|-
TGTGCCAGCAGCCCATTGACTCAGGGAGGAGGCAATCAGCCCCAGCATTTT
CASSPLTQGGGNQPQHF
>TRBV23-1|once|TRBJ1-1|-
TGCGCCAGCAGTCAAGGGTCGGAGGACACTGAAGCTTTCTTT
CASSQGSEDTEAFF
>TRBV29-1|-|TRBJ1-2|-
TGCAGCGCCATACAGGAAATCTATGGCTACACCTTC
CSAIQEIYGYTF
>TRBV11-2|-|TRBJ1-3|-
TGTGCCAGCATTAGCAGCTCTGGAAACACCATATATTTT
CASISSSGNTIYF
>TRBV29-1|-|TRBJ2-1|TRBD2
TGCAGCGTTGCCGGGACTAGCGGGGCCATCAATGAGCAGTTCTTC
CSVAGTSGAINEQFF
>TRBV18|-|TRBJ1-5|TRBD1
TGTGCCAGCTCACAACGGGACAGGGCAGCGCAGCCCCAGCATTTT
CASSQRDRAAQPQHF
>TRBV28|-|TRBJ1-5|-
TGTGCCAGCAGTTTCTCCGGGAACCAGCCCCAGCATTTT
CASSFSGNQPQHF
>TRBV4-1|few|TRBJ1-6|-
TGCGCCAGCAGCCAAGGTCGGGACTTCCTCCACTTT
CASSQGRDFLHF
>TRBV5-1|-|TRBJ2-7|TRBD1
TGCGCCAGCAGCTCACAGGGGGGTTCCTACGAGCAGTACTTC
CASSSQGGSYEQYF
>TRBV5-4|-|TRBJ2-3|TRBD2
TGTGCCAGCAGCTTGACTAGCGCAGATACGCAGTATTTT
CASSLTSADTQYF
>TRBV28|-|TRBJ1-6|-
TGTGCCAGCAGTTTAGGCGGCAGGACTGATTCACCCCTCCACTTT
CASSLGGRTDSPLHF
>TRBV24-1|-|TRBJ2-7|TRBD1
TGTGCCACCAGTGACACCCGGGACAGCTACTACGAGCAGTACTTC
CATSDTRDSYYEQYF
>TRBV6-1|-|TRBJ1-5|-
TGTGCCAGCAGTGAGGGGCGGGGTCTTATGGGCAATCAGCCCCAGCATTTT
CASSEGRGLMGNQPQHF
>TRBV4-1|-|TRBJ1-2|-
TGCGCCAGCAGTCCGACCCGACAGAACTATGGCTACACCTTC
CASSPTRQNYGYTF
>TRBV6-5|-|TRBJ1-5|TRBD1
TGTGCCAGCAGAGGGACAGCCAATCAGCCCCAGCATTTT
CASRGTANQPQHF
>TRBV5-1|-|TRBJ2-1|TRBD2
TGCGCCAGCAGCCTTGGACTAGCGGGGACCAATGAGCAGTTCTTC
CASSLGLAGTNEQFF
>TRBV30|-|TRBJ1-1|-
TGTGCCTGGAGTGTACACATGAACACTGAAGCTTTCTTT
CAWSVHMNTEAFF
>TRBV2|-|TRBJ1-6|-
TGTGCCAGCAGCCCAACGGGGGATGTAAATTCACCCCTCCACTTT
CASSPTGDVNSPLHF
>TRBV3-1/TRBV3-2|-|TRBJ1-3|-
TGTGCCAGCAGCCCACAGGAACGGGACACCATATATTTT
CASSPQERDTIYF
>TRBV19|few|TRBJ1-1|TRBD1
TGTGCCAGTAGTATCGGCACCGGGACAGGAAGATTGAACACTGAAGCTTTCTTT
CASSIGTGTGRLNTEAFF
>TRBV2|once|TRBJ2-7|TRBD1
TGTGCCAGCAGAAGATCGGGACAGGCCTACGAGCAGTACTTC
CASRRSGQAYEQYF
>TRBV19|-|TRBJ1-2|TRBD1
TGTGCCAGTAGTATGGCGGGACAGCTCTATGGCTACACCTTC
CASSMAGQLYGYTF